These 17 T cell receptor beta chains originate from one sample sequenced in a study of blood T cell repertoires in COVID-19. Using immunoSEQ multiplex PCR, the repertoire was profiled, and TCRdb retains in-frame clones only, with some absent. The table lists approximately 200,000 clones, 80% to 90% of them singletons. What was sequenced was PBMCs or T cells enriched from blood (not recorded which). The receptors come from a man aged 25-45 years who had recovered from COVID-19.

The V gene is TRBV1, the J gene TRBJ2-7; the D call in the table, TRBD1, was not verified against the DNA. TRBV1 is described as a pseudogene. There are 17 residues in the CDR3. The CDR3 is CTSSQPTRDRGVYEQYF. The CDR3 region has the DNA TGCACCAGCAGCCAACCTACCCGGGACAGGGGGGTCTACGAGCAGTACTTC.

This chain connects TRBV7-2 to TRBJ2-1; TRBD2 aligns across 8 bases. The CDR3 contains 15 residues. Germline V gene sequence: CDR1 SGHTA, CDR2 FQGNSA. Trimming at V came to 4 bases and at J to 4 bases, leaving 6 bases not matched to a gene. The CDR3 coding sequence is TGTGCCAGCAGCTCCTTAGCGGGGATTTACAATGAGCAGTTCTTC. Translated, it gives CASSSLAGIYNEQFF.

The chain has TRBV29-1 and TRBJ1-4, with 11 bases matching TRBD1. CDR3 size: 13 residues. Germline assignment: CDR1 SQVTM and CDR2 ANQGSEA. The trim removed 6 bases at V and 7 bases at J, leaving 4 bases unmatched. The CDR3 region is CSVPGQGGEKLFF. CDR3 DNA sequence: TGCAGCGTCCCGGGACAGGGGGGTGAAAAACTGTTTTTT.

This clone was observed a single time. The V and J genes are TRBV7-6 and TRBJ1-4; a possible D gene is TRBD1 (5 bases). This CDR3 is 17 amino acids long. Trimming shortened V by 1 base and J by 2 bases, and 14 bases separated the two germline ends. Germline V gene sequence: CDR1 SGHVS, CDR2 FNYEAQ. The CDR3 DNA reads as TGTGCCAGCAGCTTAGGAGTCCGGGGGGGGACTAATGAAAAACTGTTTTTT. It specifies CASSLGVRGGTNEKLFF. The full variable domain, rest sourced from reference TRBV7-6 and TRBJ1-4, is GAGVSQSPRYKVTKRGQDVALRCDPISGHVSLYWYRQALGQGPEFLTYFNYEAQQDKSGLPNDRFSAERPEGSISTLTIQRTEQRDSAMYRCASSLGVRGGTNEKLFFGSGTQLSVL.

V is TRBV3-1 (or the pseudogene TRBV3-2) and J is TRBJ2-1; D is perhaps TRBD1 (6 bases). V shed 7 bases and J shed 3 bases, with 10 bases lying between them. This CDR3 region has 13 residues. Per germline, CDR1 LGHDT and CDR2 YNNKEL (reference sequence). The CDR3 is CASKNRDYNEQFF. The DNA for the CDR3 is TGTGCCAGCAAGAACAGGGACTACAATGAGCAGTTCTTC.

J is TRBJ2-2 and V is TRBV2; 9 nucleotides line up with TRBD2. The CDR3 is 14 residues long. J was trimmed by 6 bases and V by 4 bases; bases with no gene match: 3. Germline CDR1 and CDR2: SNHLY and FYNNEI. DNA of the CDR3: TGTGCCAGCAGTGGGGCTAGCGGGGCCGGGGAGCTGTTTTTT. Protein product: CASSGASGAGELFF.

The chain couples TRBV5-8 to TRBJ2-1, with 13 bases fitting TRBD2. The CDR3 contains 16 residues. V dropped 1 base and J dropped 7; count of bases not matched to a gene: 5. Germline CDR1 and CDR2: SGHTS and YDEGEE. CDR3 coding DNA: TGTGCCAGCAGCTTGTACACTAGCGGGAGGGCGAATGAGCAGTTCTTC. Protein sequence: CASSLYTSGRANEQFF.

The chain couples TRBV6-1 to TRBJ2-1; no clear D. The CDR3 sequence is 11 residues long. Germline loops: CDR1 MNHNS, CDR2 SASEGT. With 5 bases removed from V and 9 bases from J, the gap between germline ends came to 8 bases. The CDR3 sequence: CASSYGVEQFF. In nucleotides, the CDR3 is TGTGCCAGCAGTTACGGTGTTGAGCAGTTCTTC.

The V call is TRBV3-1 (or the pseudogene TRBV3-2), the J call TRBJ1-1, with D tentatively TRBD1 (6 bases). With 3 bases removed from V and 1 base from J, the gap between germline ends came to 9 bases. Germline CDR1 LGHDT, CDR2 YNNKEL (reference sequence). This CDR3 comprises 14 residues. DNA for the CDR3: TGTGCCAGCAGCCAGATGGACAGGAACACTGAAGCTTTCTTT. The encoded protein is CASSQMDRNTEAFF.

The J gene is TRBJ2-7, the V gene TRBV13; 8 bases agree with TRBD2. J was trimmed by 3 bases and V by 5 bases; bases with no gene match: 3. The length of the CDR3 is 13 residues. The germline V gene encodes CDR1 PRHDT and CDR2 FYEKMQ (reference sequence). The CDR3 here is CASSNSGNYEQYF. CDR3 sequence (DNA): TGTGCCAGCAGCAATAGCGGGAACTACGAGCAGTACTTC. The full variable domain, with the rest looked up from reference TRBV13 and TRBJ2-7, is AAGVIQSPRHLIKEKRETATLKCYPIPRHDTVYWYQQGPGQDPQFLISFYEKMQSDKGSIPDRFSAQQFSDYHSELNMSSLELGDSALYFCASSNSGNYEQYFGPGTRLTVT.

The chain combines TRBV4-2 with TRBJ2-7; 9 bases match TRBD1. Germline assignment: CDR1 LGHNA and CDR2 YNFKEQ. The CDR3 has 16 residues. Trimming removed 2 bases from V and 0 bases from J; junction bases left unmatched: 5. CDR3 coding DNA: TGTGCCAGCAGCCAATCCGGACAGGGGAGCTCCTACGAGCAGTACTTC. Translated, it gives CASSQSGQGSSYEQYF.

The CDR3 DNA is TGTGCCAGAAGCTTGGAACAGGGTATGGCCGGGGAGCTGTTTTTT. It translates to CARSLEQGMAGELFF. This rearrangement joins TRBV5-3 to TRBJ2-2; weak D call: TRBD1 (6 bases). TRBV5-3 is designated an ORF whose function remains uncertain. This CDR3 is built from 15 residues. V lost 0 bases to trimming and J lost 6 bases, with 12 bases between them.

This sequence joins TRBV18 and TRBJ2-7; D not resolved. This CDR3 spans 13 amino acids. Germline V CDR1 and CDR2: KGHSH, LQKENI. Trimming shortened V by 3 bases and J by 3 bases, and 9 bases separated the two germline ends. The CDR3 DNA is TGTGCCAGCTCACCGAGGCTAGTCTACGAGCAGTACTTC. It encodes CASSPRLVYEQYF.

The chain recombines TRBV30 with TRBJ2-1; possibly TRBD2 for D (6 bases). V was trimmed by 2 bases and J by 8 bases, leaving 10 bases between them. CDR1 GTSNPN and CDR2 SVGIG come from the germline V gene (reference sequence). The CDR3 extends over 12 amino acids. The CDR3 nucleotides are TGTGCCTGGAGTAAACTAGCAGATGAGCAGTTCTTC. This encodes CAWSKLADEQFF.

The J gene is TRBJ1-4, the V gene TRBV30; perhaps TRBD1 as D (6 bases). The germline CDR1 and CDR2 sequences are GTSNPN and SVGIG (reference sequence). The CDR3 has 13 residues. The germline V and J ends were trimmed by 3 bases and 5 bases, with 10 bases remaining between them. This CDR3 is CAWRADSNEKLFF. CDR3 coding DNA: TGTGCCTGGAGAGCGGACAGCAATGAAAAACTGTTTTTT.

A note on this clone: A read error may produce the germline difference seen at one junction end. CDR3 in DNA: TGTGCTAGCAGCTTTCTCCGGGACAGGGATCTATACAAAAACATTCAGTACTTC. Translated, it gives CASSFLRDRDLYKNIQYF. V and J are TRBV7-7 and TRBJ2-4; 9 bases are a match to TRBD1. The CDR3 runs 18 residues. The germline V gene has CDR1 SSHAT and CDR2 FNYEAQ (reference sequence).

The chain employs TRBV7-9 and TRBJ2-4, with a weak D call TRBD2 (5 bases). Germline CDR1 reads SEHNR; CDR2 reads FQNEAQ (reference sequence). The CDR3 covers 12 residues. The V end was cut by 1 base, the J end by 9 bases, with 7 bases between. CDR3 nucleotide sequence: TGTGCCAGCAGCTTAGACAGCGGCATTCAGTACTTC. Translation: CASSLDSGIQYF.